The clone carrying this T cell receptor (beta chain) occurred a few times. The antigen is undetermined. This sample was taken from a study of T-cell memory formation after mild COVID-19. Overall study: Most TCR clusters belonged to a single donor. Study outcomes and limitations: Mostly located in CM and EM were contracting CD4+ clones, with contracting CD8+ clones located in EMRA. Specificity for SARS-CoV-2 was not confirmed among the second-wave clones peaking on day 37.

Constant-segment primers and 5'RACE yielded cDNA libraries for TCR alpha and TCR beta, each carrying sample barcodes and UMIs. TCRdb itself ran the 5' RACE reads through MiXCR, one entry per CDR3 protein. Among about 560,000 distinct CDR3 sequences listed, 17% were seen once. V lost 5 bases and J lost 6; bases outside the gene matches: 9. The length of the CDR3 is 15 residues. Germline CDR1 reads SGDLS; CDR2 reads YYNGEE. This receptor was obtained from an adult woman who had mild COVID-19 (a few samples of this study predate the infection). Cell type and time point are not known. What was sequenced was PBMCs or a T cell subset sorted from them (not recorded which). The chain couples TRBV9 to TRBJ2-3; 10 bases fit TRBD2. The CDR3 DNA reads as TGTGCCAGCAGTGCCAGCGGGGGGGCTGATGATACGCAGTATTTT. Translated, it gives CASSASGGADDTQYF.